This TCR beta chain was recorded in a study of cytomegalovirus exposure and HLA in healthy donors. Whole-study results and caveats: Whilst most TCR sequences proved rare, a subset of public TCRs occurred across many donors.

A multiplex PCR was run with 60 Vbeta primers and 13 Jbeta primers. Produced via immunoSEQ multiplex PCR; TCRdb's table is partial and in-frame only. The sample lists about 150,000 clones; roughly 84% were seen once. In regard to this clone: Its antigen remains unknown.

Samples came from healthy bone marrow donors. The V end lost 5 bases, the J end lost 5 bases, and 10 bases lay between the germline ends. CDR1 SGHTA and CDR2 FQGNSA come from the germline V gene. The CDR3 has 13 residues. Material: PBMCs. This clonotype was obtained from a man between 18 and 29 years old in good health and CMV-seronegative. The rearrangement links TRBV7-2 to TRBJ2-1; D gene ambiguous. In DNA, the CDR3 is TGTGCCAGCAGCCGATGGCAGAACAATGAGCAGTTCTTC. It is translated as CASSRWQNNEQFF. The whole variable domain, filled in from reference TRBV7-2 and TRBJ2-1, reads GAGVSQSPSNKVTEKGKDVELRCDPISGHTALYWYRQSLGQGLEFLIYFQGNSAPDKSGLPSDRFSAERTGGSVSTLTIQRTQQEDSAVYLCASSRWQNNEQFFGPGTRLTVL.